The rows below give T cell receptor beta chains drawn from one sample of a study of blood T cell repertoires in COVID-19. Clones were read by immunoSEQ multiplex PCR, and TCRdb kept only the in-frame ones, dropping some. The table has approximately 39,000 clones, around 95% seen once. Specimen: peripheral blood. Every receptor here comes from a human donor with active COVID-19. The donor label of this sample is uncertain. Each CDR3 is given without its conserved first and last residue. The size entry is marked missing in some rows and otherwise reads once, few, many or a size class.

J gene: TRBJ1-5; V gene: TRBV28; clone size: NA; CDR3 protein: ASSWGPPDQPQH
J gene: TRBJ1-1; V gene: TRBV7-2; clone size: NA; CDR3 protein: ASSSDRGENTEAF
J gene: TRBJ1-5; V gene: TRBV6-1; clone size: NA; CDR3 protein: ASSARQGRVLRNQPQH
J gene: TRBJ1-1; V gene: TRBV27; clone size: NA; CDR3 protein: ASSLRGNNAEAF
J gene: TRBJ1-1; V gene: TRBV19; clone size: NA; CDR3 protein: ASSTRQGRTEAF
J gene: TRBJ2-2; V gene: TRBV4-1; clone size: few; CDR3 protein: ASSHPGAGANTGELF
J gene: TRBJ2-3; V gene: TRBV6-6; clone size: NA; CDR3 protein: ASSYGAGGADTQY
J gene: TRBJ1-1; V gene: TRBV15; clone size: NA; CDR3 protein: ATSTQRGRGLTEAF
J gene: TRBJ2-7; V gene: TRBV5-4; clone size: NA; CDR3 protein: ASSWAPGQGYEQY
J gene: TRBJ2-5; V gene: TRBV11-3; clone size: NA; CDR3 protein: ASSARTGQETQY
J gene: TRBJ2-1; V gene: TRBV11-3; clone size: NA; CDR3 protein: ASSLDRTSGLYNEQF
J gene: TRBJ1-2; V gene: TRBV5-1; clone size: NA; CDR3 protein: ASSPRQQANNYGYT
J gene: TRBJ2-7; V gene: TRBV7-2; clone size: NA; CDR3 protein: ASSLASASGYEQY
J gene: TRBJ2-5; V gene: TRBV11-2; clone size: NA; CDR3 protein: ASSLGPGGAAETQY
J gene: TRBJ2-3; V gene: TRBV7-9; clone size: once; CDR3 protein: ASSFRDRGADTQY
J gene: TRBJ1-3; V gene: TRBV6-6; clone size: NA; CDR3 protein: ASSYSPARVGNTIY
J gene: TRBJ1-2; V gene: TRBV27; clone size: NA; CDR3 protein: ASTRAGQGTYGYT
J gene: TRBJ2-7; V gene: TRBV15; clone size: NA; CDR3 protein: ATSRGASRTGKYEQY
J gene: TRBJ2-3; V gene: TRBV24-1; clone size: NA; CDR3 protein: ATSDDRVLTDTQY
J gene: TRBJ2-2; V gene: TRBV10-3; clone size: NA; CDR3 protein: AMGGTGELF
J gene: TRBJ2-5; V gene: TRBV27; clone size: once; CDR3 protein: ATRQGTQETQY
J gene: TRBJ2-3; V gene: TRBV19; clone size: NA; CDR3 protein: ASSTGLAVFDTQY
J gene: TRBJ2-1; V gene: TRBV15; clone size: NA; CDR3 protein: ATSRGAQGSYNEQF
J gene: TRBJ1-4; V gene: TRBV11-3; clone size: NA; CDR3 protein: ASSSRAMGQQKLF
J gene: TRBJ1-1; V gene: TRBV9; clone size: once; CDR3 protein: ASSVESDRTEAF
J gene: TRBJ2-5; V gene: TRBV5-4; clone size: once; CDR3 protein: ASSGGTGAETQY
J gene: TRBJ2-5; V gene: TRBV3-1/TRBV3-2; clone size: NA; CDR3 protein: ASSQDLRTSGGMPQY
J gene: TRBJ1-2; V gene: TRBV11-2; clone size: NA; CDR3 protein: ASSAPGGNYGYT
J gene: TRBJ2-2; V gene: TRBV19; clone size: NA; CDR3 protein: ASSASATGDLELF
J gene: TRBJ1-5; V gene: TRBV12-5; clone size: NA; CDR3 protein: ASGLGQGSNQPQH
J gene: TRBJ2-1; V gene: TRBV3-1/TRBV3-2; clone size: NA; CDR3 protein: ASSQAGGPSSYNEQF
J gene: TRBJ2-3; V gene: TRBV4-3; clone size: NA; CDR3 protein: ASSQDSLGLDDTSTDTQY
J gene: TRBJ2-1; V gene: TRBV3-1/TRBV3-2; clone size: NA; CDR3 protein: ASSPRDYSYNEQF
J gene: TRBJ1-3; V gene: TRBV5-1; clone size: NA; CDR3 protein: ASSLAFAQENTIY
J gene: TRBJ1-2; V gene: TRBV19; clone size: NA; CDR3 protein: ASSPKTGLYGYT
J gene: TRBJ2-2; V gene: TRBV5-8; clone size: NA; CDR3 protein: ASSFTGGQGVANTGELF
J gene: TRBJ2-7; V gene: TRBV6-4; clone size: once; CDR3 protein: ASSAVLGSEQY
J gene: TRBJ2-7; V gene: TRBV28; clone size: NA; CDR3 protein: ASSRQGTVTYEQY
J gene: TRBJ2-1; V gene: TRBV5-6; clone size: NA; CDR3 protein: ASSPSTGRDKQF
J gene: TRBJ1-1; V gene: TRBV6-6; clone size: NA; CDR3 protein: ASIDRGYTEAF
J gene: TRBJ1-3; V gene: TRBV7-6; clone size: NA; CDR3 protein: ASSLAAVPSGNTIY
J gene: TRBJ1-4; V gene: TRBV7-2; clone size: NA; CDR3 protein: ASSLRGRGLLGGKLF
J gene: TRBJ1-5; V gene: TRBV6-4; clone size: NA; CDR3 protein: ASSDSWGSQPQH
J gene: TRBJ2-2; V gene: TRBV6-5; clone size: NA; CDR3 protein: ASLRDTGELF
J gene: TRBJ2-3; V gene: TRBV6-2/TRBV6-3; clone size: NA; CDR3 protein: ASSYLSGTDTQY
J gene: TRBJ2-7; V gene: TRBV11-2; clone size: NA; CDR3 protein: ASSSTGVLTYEQY
J gene: TRBJ1-2; V gene: TRBV28; clone size: NA; CDR3 protein: ASSLPGSDYGYT
J gene: TRBJ1-5; V gene: TRBV19; clone size: NA; CDR3 protein: ASNAGTRVQPQH